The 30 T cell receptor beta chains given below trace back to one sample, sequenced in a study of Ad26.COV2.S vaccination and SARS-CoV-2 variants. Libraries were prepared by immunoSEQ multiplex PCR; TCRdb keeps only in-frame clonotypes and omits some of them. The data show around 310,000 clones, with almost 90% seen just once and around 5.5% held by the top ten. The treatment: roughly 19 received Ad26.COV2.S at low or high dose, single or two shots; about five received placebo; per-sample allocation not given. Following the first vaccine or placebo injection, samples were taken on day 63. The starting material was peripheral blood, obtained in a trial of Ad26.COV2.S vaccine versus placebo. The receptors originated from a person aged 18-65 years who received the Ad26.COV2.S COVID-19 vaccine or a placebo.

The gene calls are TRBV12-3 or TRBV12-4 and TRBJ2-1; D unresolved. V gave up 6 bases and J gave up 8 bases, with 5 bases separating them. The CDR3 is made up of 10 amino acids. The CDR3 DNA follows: TGTGCCAGCAGCCTACATGAGCAGTTCTTC. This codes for CASSLHEQFF.

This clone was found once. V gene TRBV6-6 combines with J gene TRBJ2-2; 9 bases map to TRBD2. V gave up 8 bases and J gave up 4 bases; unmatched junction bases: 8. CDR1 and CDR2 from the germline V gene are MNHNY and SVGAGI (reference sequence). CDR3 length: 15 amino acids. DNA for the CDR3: TGTGCCAGCGGCGGACTAGCGATCGCCACCGGGGAGCTGTTTTTT. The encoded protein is CASGGLAIATGELFF.

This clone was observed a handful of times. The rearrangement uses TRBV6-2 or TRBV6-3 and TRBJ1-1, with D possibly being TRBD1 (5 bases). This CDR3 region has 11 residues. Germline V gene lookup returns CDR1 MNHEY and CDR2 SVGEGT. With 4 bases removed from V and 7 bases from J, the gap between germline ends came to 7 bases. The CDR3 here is CASSLRGEAFF. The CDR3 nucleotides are TGTGCCAGCAGTTTAAGGGGTGAAGCTTTCTTT.

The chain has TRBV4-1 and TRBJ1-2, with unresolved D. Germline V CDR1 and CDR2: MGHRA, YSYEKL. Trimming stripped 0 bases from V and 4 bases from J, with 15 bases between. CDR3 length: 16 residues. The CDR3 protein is CASSQEGKGITYGYTF. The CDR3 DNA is TGCGCCAGCAGCCAAGAGGGAAAAGGGATAACCTATGGCTACACCTTC.

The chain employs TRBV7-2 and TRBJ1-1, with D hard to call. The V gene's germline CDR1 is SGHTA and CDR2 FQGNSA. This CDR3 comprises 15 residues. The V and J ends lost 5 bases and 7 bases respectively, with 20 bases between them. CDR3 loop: CASSQREHPTFEAFF. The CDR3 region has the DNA TGTGCCAGCAGCCAAAGGGAACATCCGACTTTTGAAGCTTTCTTT.

The CDR3 sequence: CASSQDRRLAGSYEQYF. As DNA, the CDR3 is TGTGCCAGCAGCCAAGATCGTCGGCTAGCGGGGAGCTACGAGCAGTACTTC. The chain combines TRBV3-1 (or the pseudogene TRBV3-2) with TRBJ2-7, with TRBD2 identical over 9 bases. Germline V lookup: CDR1 LGHDT, CDR2 YNNKEL (reference sequence). The CDR3 runs to 17 residues. After removal of 0 bases from V and 3 bases from J, the junction contained 9 bases not matched to a gene.

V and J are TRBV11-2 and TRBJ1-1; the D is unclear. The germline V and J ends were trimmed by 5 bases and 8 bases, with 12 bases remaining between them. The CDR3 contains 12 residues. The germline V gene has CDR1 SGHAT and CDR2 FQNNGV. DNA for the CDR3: TGTGCCAGCAGCAACGTCGACTTAGAAGCTTTCTTT. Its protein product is CASSNVDLEAFF.

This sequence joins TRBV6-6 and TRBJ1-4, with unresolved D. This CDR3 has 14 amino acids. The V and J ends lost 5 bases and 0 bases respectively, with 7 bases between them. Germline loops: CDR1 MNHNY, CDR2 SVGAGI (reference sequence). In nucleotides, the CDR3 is TGTGCCAGCAGTGCAGGTGCAACTAATGAAAAACTGTTTTTT. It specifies CASSAGATNEKLFF.

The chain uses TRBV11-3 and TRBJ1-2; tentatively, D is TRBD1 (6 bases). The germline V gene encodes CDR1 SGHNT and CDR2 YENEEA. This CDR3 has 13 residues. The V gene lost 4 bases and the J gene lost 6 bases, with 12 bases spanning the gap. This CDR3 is CASSSQGFNGYTF. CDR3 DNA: TGTGCCAGCAGCTCACAGGGCTTTAATGGCTACACCTTC.

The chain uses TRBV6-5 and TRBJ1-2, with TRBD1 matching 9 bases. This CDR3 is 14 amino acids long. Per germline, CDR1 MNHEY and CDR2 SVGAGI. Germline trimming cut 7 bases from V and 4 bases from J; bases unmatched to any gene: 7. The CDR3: CASTRDRDIYGYTF. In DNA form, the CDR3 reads TGTGCCAGCACTCGGGACAGGGATATCTATGGCTACACCTTC.

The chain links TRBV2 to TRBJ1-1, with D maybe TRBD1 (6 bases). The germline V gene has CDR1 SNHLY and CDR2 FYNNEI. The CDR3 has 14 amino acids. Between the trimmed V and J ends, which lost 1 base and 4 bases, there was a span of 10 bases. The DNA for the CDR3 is TGTGCCAGCAGTGAAGAGGGGGGCGTCACTGAAGCTTTCTTT. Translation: CASSEEGGVTEAFF. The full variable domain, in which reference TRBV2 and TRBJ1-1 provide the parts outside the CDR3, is EPEVTQTPSHQVTQMGQEVILRCVPISNHLYFYWYRQILGQKVEFLVSFYNNEISEKSEIFDDQFSVERPDGSNFTLKIRSTKLEDSAMYFCASSEEGGVTEAFFGQGTRLTVV.

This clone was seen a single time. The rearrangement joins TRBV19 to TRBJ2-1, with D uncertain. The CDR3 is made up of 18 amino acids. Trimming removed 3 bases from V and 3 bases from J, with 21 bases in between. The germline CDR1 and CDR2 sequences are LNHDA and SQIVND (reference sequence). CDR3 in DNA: TGTGCCAGTAGTATTGGGGTGCGGAGCGTTAGAAACTACAATGAGCAGTTCTTC. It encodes CASSIGVRSVRNYNEQFF.

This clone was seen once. The CDR3 is CASSSFSLADTQYF. The CDR3 DNA reads TGTGCCAGCAGTTCCTTCTCCTTGGCAGATACGCAGTATTTT. The chain recombines TRBV7-2 with TRBJ2-3; D gene uncertain. CDR3 length equals 14 residues. Germline V gene lookup returns CDR1 SGHTA and CDR2 FQGNSA. Trimming took off 6 bases at V and 4 bases at J, with 14 bases between the two ends.

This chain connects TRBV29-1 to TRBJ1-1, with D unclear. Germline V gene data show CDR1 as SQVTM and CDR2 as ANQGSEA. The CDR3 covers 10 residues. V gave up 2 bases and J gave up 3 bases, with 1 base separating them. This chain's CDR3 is CSVEHTEAFF. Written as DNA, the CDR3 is TGCAGCGTTGAACACACTGAAGCTTTCTTT.

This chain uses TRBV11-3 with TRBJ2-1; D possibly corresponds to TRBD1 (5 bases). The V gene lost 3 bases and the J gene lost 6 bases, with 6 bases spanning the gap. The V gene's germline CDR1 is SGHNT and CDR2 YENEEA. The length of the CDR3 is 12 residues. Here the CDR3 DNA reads TGTGCCAGCAGCTTCAGGGTCAATGAGCAGTTCTTC. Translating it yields CASSFRVNEQFF.

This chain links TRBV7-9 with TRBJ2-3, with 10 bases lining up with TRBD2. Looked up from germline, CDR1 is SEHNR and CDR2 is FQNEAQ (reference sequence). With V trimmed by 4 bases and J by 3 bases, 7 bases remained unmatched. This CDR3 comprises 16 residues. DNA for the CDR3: TGTGCCAGCAGCTCCTACGGGACTAGCGCTACAGATACGCAGTATTTT. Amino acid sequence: CASSSYGTSATDTQYF.

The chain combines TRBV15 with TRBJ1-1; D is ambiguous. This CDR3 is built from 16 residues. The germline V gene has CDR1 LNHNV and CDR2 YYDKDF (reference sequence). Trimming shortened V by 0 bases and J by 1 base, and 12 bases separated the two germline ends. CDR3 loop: CATSRDLVSGNTEAFF. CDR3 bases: TGTGCCACCAGCAGAGACTTGGTTTCAGGGAACACTGAAGCTTTCTTT.

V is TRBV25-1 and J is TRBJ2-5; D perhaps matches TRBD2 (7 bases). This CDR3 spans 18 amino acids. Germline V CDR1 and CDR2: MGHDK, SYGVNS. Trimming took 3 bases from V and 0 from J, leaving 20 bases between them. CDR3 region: CASSDWGGDRRNQETQYF. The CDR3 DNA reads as TGTGCCAGCAGTGATTGGGGGGGAGACAGGCGCAACCAAGAGACCCAGTACTTC.

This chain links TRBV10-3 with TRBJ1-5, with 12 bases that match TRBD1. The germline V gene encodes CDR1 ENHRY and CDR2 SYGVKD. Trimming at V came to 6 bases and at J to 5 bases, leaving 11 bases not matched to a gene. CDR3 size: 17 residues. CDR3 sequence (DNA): TGTGCCATCAGCTCCGGGACAGGGGGCTTGTATGATCAGCCCCAGCATTTT. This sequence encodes CAISSGTGGLYDQPQHF.

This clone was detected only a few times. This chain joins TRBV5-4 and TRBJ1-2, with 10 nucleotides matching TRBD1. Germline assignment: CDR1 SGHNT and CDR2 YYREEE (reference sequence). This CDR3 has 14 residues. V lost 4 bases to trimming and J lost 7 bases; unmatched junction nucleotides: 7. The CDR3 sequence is CASSMAGQGGGYTF. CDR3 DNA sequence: TGTGCCAGCAGCATGGCCGGACAGGGGGGTGGCTACACCTTC. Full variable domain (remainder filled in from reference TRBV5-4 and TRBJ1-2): ETGVTQSPTHLIKTRGQQVTLRCSSQSGHNTVSWYQQALGQGPQFIFQYYREEENGRGNFPPRFSGLQFPNYSSELNVNALELDDSALYLCASSMAGQGGGYTFGSGTRLTVV.

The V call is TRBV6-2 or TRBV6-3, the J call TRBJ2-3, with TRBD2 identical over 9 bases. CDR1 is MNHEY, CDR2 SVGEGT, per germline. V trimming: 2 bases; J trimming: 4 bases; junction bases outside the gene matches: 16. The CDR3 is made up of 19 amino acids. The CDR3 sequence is CASSYPRHAAGGLPDTQYF. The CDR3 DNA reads TGTGCCAGCAGTTACCCCAGACACGCTGCGGGGGGGCTACCAGATACGCAGTATTTT.

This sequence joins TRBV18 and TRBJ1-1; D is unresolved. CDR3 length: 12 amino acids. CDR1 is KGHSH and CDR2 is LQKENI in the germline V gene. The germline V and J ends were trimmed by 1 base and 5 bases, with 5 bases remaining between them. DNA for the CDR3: TGTGCCAGCTCACCACAGAAGACTGAAGCTTTCTTT. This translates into CASSPQKTEAFF.

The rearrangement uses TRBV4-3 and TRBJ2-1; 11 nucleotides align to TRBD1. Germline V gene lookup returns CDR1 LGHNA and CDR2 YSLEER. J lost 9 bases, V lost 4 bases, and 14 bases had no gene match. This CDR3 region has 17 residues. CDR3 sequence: CASSRDPPGQGAGEQFF. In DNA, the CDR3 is TGCGCCAGCAGCCGGGATCCACCAGGACAGGGGGCTGGTGAGCAGTTCTTC.

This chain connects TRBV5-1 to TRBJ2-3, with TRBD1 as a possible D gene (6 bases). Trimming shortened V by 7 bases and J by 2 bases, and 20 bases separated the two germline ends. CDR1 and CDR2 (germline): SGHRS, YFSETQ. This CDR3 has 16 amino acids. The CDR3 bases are TGCGCCAGCTCGTGGGGGACAACCGGGGCCACAGATACGCAGTATTTT. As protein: CASSWGTTGATDTQYF.

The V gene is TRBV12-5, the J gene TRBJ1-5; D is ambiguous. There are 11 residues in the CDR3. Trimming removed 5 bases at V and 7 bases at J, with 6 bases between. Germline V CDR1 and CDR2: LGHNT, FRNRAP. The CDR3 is CASGLYQPQHF. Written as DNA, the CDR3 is TGTGCTAGTGGTCTATACCAGCCCCAGCATTTT.

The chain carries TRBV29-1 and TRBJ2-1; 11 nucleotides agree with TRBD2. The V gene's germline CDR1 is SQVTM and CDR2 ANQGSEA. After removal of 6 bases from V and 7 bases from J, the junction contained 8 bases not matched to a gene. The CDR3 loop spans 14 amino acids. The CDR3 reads CSVAFSGGENEQFF. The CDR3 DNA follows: TGCAGCGTAGCATTTAGCGGGGGGGAAAATGAGCAGTTCTTC.

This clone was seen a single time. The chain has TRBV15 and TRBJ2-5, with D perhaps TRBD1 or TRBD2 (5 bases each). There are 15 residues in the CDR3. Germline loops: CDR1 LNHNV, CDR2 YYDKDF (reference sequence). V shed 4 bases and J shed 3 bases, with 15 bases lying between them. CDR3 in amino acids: CATSKGGGTEETQYF. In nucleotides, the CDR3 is TGTGCCACCAGCAAAGGTGGGGGAACTGAAGAGACCCAGTACTTC.

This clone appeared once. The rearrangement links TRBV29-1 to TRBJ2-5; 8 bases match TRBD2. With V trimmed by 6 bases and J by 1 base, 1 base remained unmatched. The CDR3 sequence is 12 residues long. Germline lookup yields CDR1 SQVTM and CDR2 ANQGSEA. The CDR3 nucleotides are TGCAGCGTACGGGGGGGCCAAGAGACCCAGTACTTC. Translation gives CSVRGGQETQYF.

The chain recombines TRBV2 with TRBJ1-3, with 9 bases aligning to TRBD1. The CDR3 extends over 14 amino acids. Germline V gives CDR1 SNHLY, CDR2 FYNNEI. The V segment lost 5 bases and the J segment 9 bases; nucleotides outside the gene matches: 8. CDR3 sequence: CASSKDRGDSTIYF. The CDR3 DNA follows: TGTGCCAGCAGTAAGGACAGGGGAGATAGCACCATATATTTT. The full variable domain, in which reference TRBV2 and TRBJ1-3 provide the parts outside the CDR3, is EPEVTQTPSHQVTQMGQEVILRCVPISNHLYFYWYRQILGQKVEFLVSFYNNEISEKSEIFDDQFSVERPDGSNFTLKIRSTKLEDSAMYFCASSKDRGDSTIYFGEGSWLTVV.

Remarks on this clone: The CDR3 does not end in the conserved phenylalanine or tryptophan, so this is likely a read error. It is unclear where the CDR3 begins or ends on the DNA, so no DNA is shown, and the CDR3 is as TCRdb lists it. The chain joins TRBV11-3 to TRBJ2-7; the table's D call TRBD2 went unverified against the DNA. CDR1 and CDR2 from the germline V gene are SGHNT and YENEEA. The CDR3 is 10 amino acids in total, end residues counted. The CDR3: CASSLGLRGN.